This T cell receptor beta chain derives from a study of T cell changes during pregnancy in multiple sclerosis. This table comes from immunoSEQ multiplex PCR, and its TCRdb copy is limited to in-frame clones, with some not included. The table includes 30,000 to 40,000 clones, 90% detected once. Sequenced here: CD4+ T cells from peripheral blood mononuclear cells, sampled in the first trimester of pregnancy. This clonotype was obtained from a female donor in good health, enrolled as a control in a pregnancy study.

The CDR3 nucleotides read TGCGCCAGCAGCTTGGAGGGTCAGGGGTCCCAGCATTTT. It translates to CASSLEGQGSQHF. This chain connects TRBV5-1 to TRBJ1-5; possible D gene TRBD1, 6 bases. CDR3 length: 13 residues. Germline-derived CDR1 and CDR2 are SGHRS and YFSETQ. Trimming cost V 0 bases and J 11 bases, with 12 bases left between them.